These 17 T cell receptor beta chains share one sample of origin, sequenced in a study of monozygotic twins with inflammatory bowel disease. TCRdb re-called the 5' RACE reads and catalogs CDR3 proteins one per entry, DNA excluded. The sample shows fewer than 400,000 distinct CDR3 sequences, and 5.6% sits with its ten largest clones. Specimen: blood. The receptors come from a human donor with ulcerative colitis or Crohn's disease, or a healthy co-twin of an affected twin (not recorded which).

The rearrangement links TRBV24-1 to TRBJ2-1; TCRdb proposes TRBD1, but this gene call is untestable without DNA. CDR3 size: 15 residues. The germline CDR1 and CDR2 sequences are KGHDR and SFDVKD. The CDR3 loop is CATSPGTGSYNEQFF.

The V call is TRBV29-1, the J call TRBJ2-3; the TRBD1 assignment by TCRdb is unverifiable without DNA. CDR1 and CDR2 (germline): SQVTM, ANQGSEA. The CDR3 has 14 amino acids. The CDR3 loop reads CSSSFGAATDTQYF.

The chain carries TRBV20-1 and TRBJ1-4. CDR3 length: 12 amino acids. Germline lookup yields CDR1 DFQATT and CDR2 SNEGSKA (reference sequence). CDR3 sequence: CCLQPANEKLFF.

CDR3 sequence reads: CASSYLAGHSYEQYF. The genes are TRBV27 and TRBJ2-7; there is no DNA to check the TCRdb D call of TRBD2. CDR1 is MNHEY and CDR2 is SMNVEV in the germline V gene (reference sequence). The CDR3 contains 15 residues.

The chain links TRBV7-9 to TRBJ1-2; the D call from TCRdb, TRBD1, cannot be confirmed without DNA. This CDR3 has 16 residues. The V gene's germline CDR1 is SEHNR and CDR2 FQNEAQ (reference sequence). The CDR3 protein is CASSLSGKSVLDGYTF.

The chain carries TRBV5-6 and TRBJ1-5; TCRdb outputs TRBD1, but without DNA this stays unchecked. Germline CDR1 SGHDT, CDR2 YYEEEE. CDR3 size: 16 residues. The CDR3 sequence is CASSWHRGLGNQPQHF. Drawing the rest from reference TRBV5-6 and TRBJ1-5, the complete variable domain is DAGVTQSPTHLIKTRGQQVTLRCSPKSGHDTVSWYQQALGQGPQFIFQYYEEEERQRGNFPDRFSGHQFPNYSSELNVNALLLGDSALYLCASSWHRGLGNQPQHFGDGTRLSIL.

The gene calls are TRBV2 and TRBJ2-1; TCRdb returns TRBD2, unconfirmable since there is no DNA. The germline gives CDR1 SNHLY, CDR2 FYNNEI. The length of the CDR3 is 15 residues. The CDR3 loop reads CASSDLDSVINEQFF.

The J gene is TRBJ1-1, the V gene TRBV20-1; the TCRdb D gene call, TRBD1, has no DNA to confirm it. This CDR3 is built from 13 residues. Germline CDR1 and CDR2: DFQATT and SNEGSKA (reference sequence). CDR3 sequence: CSARLPPFGEAFF.

The V and J genes are TRBV5-1 and TRBJ2-1; TCRdb reports TRBD1, a call that lacks DNA to check it against. This CDR3 is built from 15 residues. From germline, CDR1 is SGHRS and CDR2 YFSETQ. This chain's CDR3 is CASSSAGTGVGEQFF.

The chain recombines TRBV11-2 with TRBJ1-5; TCRdb's D gene call, TRBD1, goes unchecked for lack of DNA. Germline assignment: CDR1 SGHAT and CDR2 FQNNGV. The CDR3 is 14 amino acids. The CDR3 sequence: CASRPQGVDQPQHF.

The V and J genes are TRBV7-2 and TRBJ2-1; the D call of TRBD1 rests on TCRdb alone, since no DNA is present to check it. This CDR3 region has 16 residues. The V gene's germline CDR1 is SGHTA and CDR2 FQGNSA. The chain's CDR3 is CASSSQGTSSYNEQFF.

This chain uses TRBV7-8 with TRBJ1-3; TCRdb proposes TRBD1, but this gene call is untestable without DNA. The germline V gene encodes CDR1 SGHVS and CDR2 FQNEAQ. This CDR3 contains 16 residues. The CDR3 here is CASSLVRGQSGNTIYF.

The chain carries TRBV18 and TRBJ1-2. CDR1 and CDR2 (germline): KGHSH, LQKENI. This CDR3 is 13 amino acids long. The CDR3: CASSPEDTYGYTF.

The genes are TRBV5-6 and TRBJ1-5; TCRdb picks TRBD1, but there is no DNA to check that call. Germline CDR1 reads SGHDT; CDR2 reads YYEEEE. The CDR3 is made up of 14 amino acids. The CDR3 is CASSTTGIRQPQHF.

The V call is TRBV29-1, the J call TRBJ2-7. The CDR3 runs 12 residues. Germline lookup yields CDR1 SQVTM and CDR2 ANQGSEA. CDR3: CSVRRGTYEQYF.

The chain couples TRBV6-1 to TRBJ1-5; TCRdb proposes TRBD1, but this gene call is untestable without DNA. The CDR3 has 14 residues. CDR1 and CDR2 (germline): MNHNS, SASEGT. The CDR3 protein is CASRAGGSTQPQHF.

The chain carries TRBV7-9 and TRBJ2-5. The CDR3 has 14 residues. Germline assignment: CDR1 SEHNR and CDR2 FQNEAQ (reference sequence). The CDR3 sequence: CASSIILGLETQYF.